The next 31 T cell receptor beta chains were all read from a single sample in a study of T cell changes during pregnancy in multiple sclerosis. Measured with immunoSEQ multiplex PCR; TCRdb has only the in-frame clones, and not every one. The sample consists of 30,000 or so clones, roughly 90% of them appearing once. This specimen consisted of CD8+ T cells from peripheral blood mononuclear cells, obtained after pregnancy. The receptors derive from a female donor with multiple sclerosis, enrolled in a pregnancy study.

Only one count was recorded for this clone. The chain recombines TRBV11-2 with TRBJ1-3, with 7 bases fitting TRBD1. Germline CDR1 is SGHAT and CDR2 is FQNNGV. V lost 5 bases and J lost 1; bases outside the gene matches: 5. This CDR3 is built from 15 residues. The CDR3 loop reads CASSMGQSSGNTIYF. The CDR3 coding sequence is TGTGCCAGCAGCATGGGACAGTCTTCTGGAAACACCATATATTTT.

This chain links TRBV27 with TRBJ2-7; D may be TRBD1 (5 bases). CDR1 is MNHEY and CDR2 is SMNVEV in the germline V gene (reference sequence). This CDR3 comprises 14 residues. Trimming left V 4 bases short and J 0 bases short, with 10 bases between. The CDR3 is CASSSYRSSYEQYF. Written as DNA, the CDR3 is TGTGCCAGCAGTTCGTACAGGTCCTCCTACGAGCAGTACTTC.

This chain uses TRBV7-9 with TRBJ2-1; D gene unclear. Germline V gene sequence: CDR1 SEHNR, CDR2 FQNEAQ (reference sequence). The V end was cut by 1 base, the J end by 0 bases, with 7 bases between. The CDR3 runs 15 residues. The CDR3: CASSLDGSSYNEQFF. CDR3 bases: TGTGCCAGCAGCTTAGATGGCAGCTCCTACAATGAGCAGTTCTTC.

The chain combines TRBV7-9 with TRBJ2-3, with 11 positions matching TRBD2. Germline trimming cut 5 bases from V and 2 bases from J; bases unmatched to any gene: 9. The germline gives CDR1 SEHNR, CDR2 FQNEAQ (reference sequence). The CDR3 has 17 amino acids. CDR3 region: CASSPRTSGLDTDTQYF. The CDR3 DNA is TGTGCCAGCAGCCCCCGGACTAGCGGGTTGGACACAGATACGCAGTATTTT.

The chain carries TRBV30 and TRBJ2-1; 8 positions agree with TRBD2. CDR3 length equals 15 residues. Germline V gene sequence: CDR1 GTSNPN, CDR2 SVGIG (reference sequence). After removal of 3 bases from V and 6 bases from J, the junction contained 10 bases not matched to a gene. CDR3 in DNA: TGTGCCTGGAGGGAGACTAGCGTGGGAGGCAATGAGCAGTTCTTC. This encodes CAWRETSVGGNEQFF.

The genes are TRBV6-5 and TRBJ1-2; D is possibly TRBD1 (5 bases). Trimming removed 10 bases from V and 3 bases from J, with 18 bases in between. Germline V gene lookup returns CDR1 MNHEY and CDR2 SVGAGI. This CDR3 comprises 14 residues. The DNA for the CDR3 is TGTGCCACCCTTAGAAGGGGTCCGGACTATGGCTACACCTTC. It translates to CATLRRGPDYGYTF.

The CDR3 DNA is TGTGCCAGCAGCCCTGCCGGGACTAGCGGCTACAATGAGCAGTTCTTC. Residues: CASSPAGTSGYNEQFF. The chain links TRBV9 to TRBJ2-1; 11 bases map to TRBD2. This CDR3 region has 16 residues. Germline V gives CDR1 SGDLS, CDR2 YYNGEE. Trimming took 4 bases from V and 3 from J; bases not matched to a gene: 6.

CDR3 region: CASSLASLAGGTQYF. CDR3 DNA sequence: TGCGCCAGCAGCTTGGCGAGCCTAGCGGGAGGTACGCAGTATTTT. V is TRBV5-1 and J is TRBJ2-3; 11 bases are a match to TRBD2. The CDR3 runs to 15 residues. The germline V gene has CDR1 SGHRS and CDR2 YFSETQ. The V gene end was trimmed by 0 bases and the J gene end by 8 bases; junction bases not matched to a gene: 5. Full variable domain (remainder filled in from reference TRBV5-1 and TRBJ2-3): KAGVTQTPRYLIKTRGQQVTLSCSPISGHRSVSWYQQTPGQGLQFLFEYFSETQRNKGNFPGRFSGRQFSNSRSEMNVSTLELGDSALYLCASSLASLAGGTQYFGPGTRLTVL.

This chain uses TRBV18 with TRBJ2-1; the match to TRBD2 covers 10 bases. The CDR3 has 16 residues. Germline CDR1 reads KGHSH; CDR2 reads LQKENI. Trimming cost V 1 base and J 4 bases; bases outside gene matches: 4. CDR3 in amino acids: CASSPLLLAGYNEQFF. The CDR3 DNA reads as TGTGCCAGCTCACCACTTCTACTAGCGGGGTACAATGAGCAGTTCTTC.

This chain links TRBV30 with TRBJ2-7; unclear D gene. From germline, CDR1 is GTSNPN and CDR2 SVGIG (reference sequence). This CDR3 spans 13 amino acids. V was pared by 0 bases and J by 1 base, with 7 bases between. CDR3 coding DNA: TGTGCCTGGAGTGTGGGCACTTCCTACGAGCAGTACTTC. This translates into CAWSVGTSYEQYF. Based on the CDR3 plus reference TRBV30 and TRBJ2-7, the full variable domain is SQTIHQWPATLVQPVGSPLSLECTVEGTSNPNLYWYRQAAGRGLQLLFYSVGIGQISSEVPQNLSASRPQDRQFILSSKKLLLSDSGFYLCAWSVGTSYEQYFGPGTRLTVT.

V and J are TRBV5-4 and TRBJ1-2; TRBD1 aligns across 7 bases. The trim removed 4 bases at V and 5 bases at J, leaving 8 bases unmatched. CDR3 size: 14 residues. Germline V gene sequence: CDR1 SGHNT, CDR2 YYREEE (reference sequence). CDR3 protein: CASSLDRPGYGYTF. CDR3 nucleotides: TGTGCCAGCAGCCTGGACAGGCCCGGATATGGCTACACCTTC.

The chain links TRBV4-1 to TRBJ2-3, with 9 nucleotides matching TRBD2. The CDR3 loop spans 17 amino acids. From germline, CDR1 is MGHRA and CDR2 YSYEKL. Trimming took 0 bases from V and 4 from J; bases not matched to a gene: 8. In DNA, the CDR3 is TGCGCCAGCAGCCAAGACCTTGTAGCGGGAGACCCAGATACGCAGTATTTT. This gives the protein CASSQDLVAGDPDTQYF.

The chain employs TRBV6-5 and TRBJ2-3, with D possibly being TRBD2 (6 bases). This CDR3 region has 15 residues. V lost 2 bases and J lost 1, with 10 bases in between. CDR1 and CDR2 (germline): MNHEY, SVGAGI. CDR3: CASSYRVAGTDTQYF. The CDR3 nucleotides are TGTGCCAGCAGTTACAGAGTAGCGGGCACAGATACGCAGTATTTT.

CDR3 DNA: TGCAGCGTTGAAGAGGGGACTTATACCGGGGAGCTGTTTTTT. It yields the protein CSVEEGTYTGELFF. The chain uses TRBV29-1 and TRBJ2-2; D is possibly TRBD2 (6 bases). This CDR3 has 14 amino acids. CDR1 is SQVTM, CDR2 ANQGSEA, per germline. The V gene lost 0 bases and the J gene lost 5 bases, with 10 bases spanning the gap.

CDR3 DNA sequence: TGTGCCAGCAGCTTGGGACAGGGGCCGATTTACGAGCAGTACTTC. Its protein is CASSLGQGPIYEQYF. The rearrangement links TRBV5-4 to TRBJ2-7, with 8 bases identical to TRBD1. This CDR3 spans 15 amino acids. Unmatched junction bases numbered 6, after V lost 0 bases and J lost 4 bases. Germline V lookup: CDR1 SGHNT, CDR2 YYREEE (reference sequence).

The chain recombines TRBV6-5 with TRBJ2-3; TRBD2 matches 9 bases. Trimming took 5 bases from V and 6 from J; bases not matched to a gene: 9. Looked up from germline, CDR1 is MNHEY and CDR2 is SVGAGI. The CDR3 runs to 15 residues. The CDR3 DNA reads TGTGCCAGCAGTAAATATAGCGGGGGTACGGATACGCAGTATTTT. Its translation: CASSKYSGGTDTQYF.

This clone has a single count. The chain uses TRBV4-3 and TRBJ2-7, with D maybe TRBD2 (5 bases). V gave up 0 bases and J gave up 7 bases, with 10 bases separating them. The length of the CDR3 is 13 residues. CDR1 LGHNA and CDR2 YSLEER come from the germline V gene. The CDR3 region has the DNA TGCGCCAGCAGCCAAGATTTCGGGGTTGAGCAGTACTTC. It codes for CASSQDFGVEQYF.

The V call is TRBV4-2, the J call TRBJ2-5; D gene unclear. The CDR3 contains 14 residues. Germline V lookup: CDR1 LGHNA, CDR2 YNFKEQ. V dropped 4 bases and J dropped 5 bases, with 14 bases sitting between them. The CDR3 reads CASSRGSAWETQYF. In DNA form, the CDR3 reads TGTGCCAGCAGCCGAGGCTCAGCCTGGGAGACCCAGTACTTC.

The J gene is TRBJ2-1, the V gene TRBV5-6; D might be TRBD2 (6 bases). V lost 0 bases, J lost 2 bases, and 18 bases lay in between. The CDR3 consists of 18 residues. Germline V gene lookup returns CDR1 SGHDT and CDR2 YYEEEE. In DNA, the CDR3 is TGTGCCAGCAGCTTGGACTTTCGATTAACGGGGGCCTACAATGAGCAGTTCTTC. Its protein product is CASSLDFRLTGAYNEQFF.

The V and J genes are TRBV2 and TRBJ2-5, with no clear D. The CDR3 sequence is 13 residues long. Trimming took off 6 bases at V and 5 bases at J, with 13 bases between the two ends. Germline lookup yields CDR1 SNHLY and CDR2 FYNNEI. CDR3 sequence reads: CASSDSQWETQYF. As DNA, the CDR3 is TGTGCCAGCAGCGACTCTCAATGGGAGACCCAGTACTTC.

The chain is built from TRBV2 and TRBJ2-3; tentatively, D is TRBD2 (6 bases). V was pared by 5 bases and J by 0 bases, with 18 bases between. The CDR3 sequence is 17 residues long. Per germline, CDR1 SNHLY and CDR2 FYNNEI. In DNA form, the CDR3 reads TGTGCCAGCAGTCGGGGGTCACTAGGAATAAGCACAGATACGCAGTATTTT. It encodes CASSRGSLGISTDTQYF.

This chain uses TRBV6-6 with TRBJ2-7, with D possibly being TRBD2 (6 bases). CDR1 is MNHNY and CDR2 is SVGAGI in the germline V gene (reference sequence). This CDR3 region has 15 residues. The V end lost 0 bases, the J end lost 2 bases, and 11 bases lay between the germline ends. The DNA of the CDR3 is TGTGCCAGCAGTTACTCTGGAGGGAGTCCCTACGAGCAGTACTTC. This encodes CASSYSGGSPYEQYF.

J is TRBJ2-3 and V is TRBV7-9, with D perhaps TRBD1 (6 bases). Between the trimmed V and J ends, which lost 5 bases and 5 bases, there was a span of 17 bases. Germline V lookup: CDR1 SEHNR, CDR2 FQNEAQ (reference sequence). This CDR3 has 15 residues. In nucleotides, the CDR3 is TGTGCCAGCAGCCCCAGTTTAGGGACAAGAGATACGCAGTATTTT. Residues: CASSPSLGTRDTQYF.

The chain couples TRBV9 to TRBJ2-5, with 15 bases fitting TRBD2. J gave up 5 bases and V 2 bases, and 4 bases lay outside the gene matches. The CDR3 covers 16 residues. The germline CDR1 and CDR2 sequences are SGDLS and YYNGEE. CDR3 sequence reads: CASSVGLAGGGETQYF. CDR3 DNA: TGTGCCAGCAGCGTCGGACTAGCGGGAGGGGGGGAGACCCAGTACTTC.

V usage is TRBV4-3 and J usage is TRBJ2-5; TRBD1 matches at 8 bases. From germline, CDR1 is LGHNA and CDR2 YSLEER. This CDR3 region has 15 residues. With V trimmed by 0 bases and J by 3 bases, 3 bases remained unmatched. Here the CDR3 reads CASSQDQGAEETQYF. CDR3 bases: TGCGCCAGCAGCCAAGATCAGGGGGCCGAAGAGACCCAGTACTTC.

The chain links TRBV7-2 to TRBJ2-3; 12 nucleotides match TRBD2. Trimming cost V 1 base and J 7 bases; bases outside gene matches: 6. Germline V CDR1 and CDR2: SGHTA, FQGNSA. The CDR3 is 16 residues long. CDR3 sequence (DNA): TGTGCCAGCAGCTTAGGGCTAGCGGGAGGGACAAATACGCAGTATTTT. Residues: CASSLGLAGGTNTQYF.

The chain joins TRBV5-6 to TRBJ2-1, with 8 nucleotides matching TRBD1. With V trimmed by 1 base and J by 8 bases, 5 bases remained unmatched. Germline-derived CDR1 and CDR2 are SGHDT and YYEEEE. This CDR3 spans 14 amino acids. The CDR3 DNA follows: TGTGCCAGCAGCTTGCACCTGACAGGGGATGAGCAGTTCTTC. Encoded protein: CASSLHLTGDEQFF.

The chain recombines TRBV6-1 with TRBJ1-5; D call uncertain. The CDR3 extends over 14 amino acids. Germline loops: CDR1 MNHNS, CDR2 SASEGT. V lost 1 base and J lost 5, with 9 bases in between. The CDR3 DNA follows: TGTGCCAGCAGTGAAGGCCACGGGGATCAGCCCCAGCATTTT. This encodes CASSEGHGDQPQHF.

The rearrangement uses TRBV4-1 and TRBJ2-2, with D perhaps matching TRBD1 (6 bases). The V gene lost 0 bases and the J gene lost 6 bases, with 17 bases spanning the gap. The V gene's germline CDR1 is MGHRA and CDR2 YSYEKL. The CDR3 totals 17 residues. The DNA of the CDR3 is TGCGCCAGCAGCCAAGATCCTCAGGGGTATTTGGCCGGGGAGCTGTTTTTT. This translates into CASSQDPQGYLAGELFF.

This clone has a single count. This sequence joins TRBV30 and TRBJ2-7; D not resolved. Germline CDR1 reads GTSNPN; CDR2 reads SVGIG (reference sequence). The V end lost 3 bases, the J end lost 2 bases, and 14 bases lay between the germline ends. This CDR3 has 14 residues. The CDR3 DNA follows: TGTGCCTGGAGCTCTAAAGATTCTACCTACGAGCAGTACTTC. Amino acid sequence: CAWSSKDSTYEQYF. The full variable domain, its missing parts supplied by reference TRBV30 and TRBJ2-7, is SQTIHQWPATLVQPVGSPLSLECTVEGTSNPNLYWYRQAAGRGLQLLFYSVGIGQISSEVPQNLSASRPQDRQFILSSKKLLLSDSGFYLCAWSSKDSTYEQYFGPGTRLTVT.

The chain combines TRBV4-3 with TRBJ2-3; D unclear. The CDR3 extends over 15 amino acids. Trimming pared 3 bases from V and 0 bases from J, leaving 10 bases between. From germline, CDR1 is LGHNA and CDR2 YSLEER. The CDR3 here is CASSQLRSSTDTQYF. The CDR3 DNA is TGCGCCAGCAGCCAGTTGCGTTCTAGCACAGATACGCAGTATTTT.